A few counts support the clone carrying this TCR beta chain. This sample is drawn from a study of blood T cell repertoires in COVID-19. The protocol was immunoSEQ multiplex PCR, while the TCRdb copy is restricted to in-frame clones and leaves out a portion. The sample includes approximately 500,000 clones, roughly 90% of them seen just once. This CDR3 is 13 amino acids long. V was cut by 6 bases and J by 7 bases, with 13 bases left in between. In germline, CDR1 is MNHEY, CDR2 SVGAGI. The sequencing input was PBMCs or T cells enriched from blood (not recorded which). This chain uses TRBV6-5 with TRBJ2-1, with D possibly TRBD2 on 6 matching bases. The source of this sequence is a woman in her forties who had recovered from COVID-19. This CDR3 reads CASRQPEGNEQFF. The CDR3 region has the DNA TGTGCCAGCAGGCAGCCGGAGGGGAATGAGCAGTTCTTC.